Listed here are 20 T cell receptor beta chains from one sample, sequenced in a study of T cells in Graves' hyperthyroidism and ophthalmopathy. Amplification yielded TCR beta CDR3 regions, with RNA transcripts as the source. Carried out on the TCR CDR3, a first-round RT-PCR used the HTBI primer set. TCRdb reprocessed the multiplex PCR reads with MiXCR, giving one entry per CDR3 protein. Of hundreds of thousands of distinct CDR3 sequences in the sample, approximately 18% were seen once. Specimen: blood. These receptors were taken from a woman in her fifties or sixties with Graves' hyperthyroidism that later progressed to Graves' ophthalmopathy.

The rearrangement links TRBV5-4 to TRBJ2-1, with 8 nucleotides matching TRBD2. Germline CDR1 SGHNT, CDR2 YYREEE (reference sequence). The CDR3 is made up of 15 amino acids. J was trimmed by 5 bases and V by 6 bases; bases with no gene match: 10. Here the CDR3 DNA reads TGTGCCAGCATCCTATCGGGGGGGGCCGACAATGAGCAGTTCTTC. Translated, it gives CASILSGGADNEQFF.

Only a few counts were recorded for this clonotype. The chain has TRBV25-1 and TRBJ2-5, with a tentative D call TRBD1 (6 bases). Germline V gene data show CDR1 as MGHDK and CDR2 as SYGVNS. The CDR3 has 15 amino acids. Between the trimmed V and J ends, which lost 4 bases and 4 bases, there was a span of 16 bases. The CDR3 region is CASSAGQNRPETQYF. Here the CDR3 DNA reads TGTGCCAGCAGTGCCGGACAGAACCGCCCAGAGACCCAGTACTTC.

V gene TRBV6-5 combines with J gene TRBJ1-4; D is possibly TRBD1 (5 bases). From germline, CDR1 is MNHEY and CDR2 SVGAGI. This CDR3 has 15 residues. The V gene lost 1 base and the J gene lost 10 bases, with 16 bases spanning the gap. CDR3 nucleotides: TGTGCCAGCAGTTACTTGATTGGGGGTATGGGAAAACTGTTTTTT. This codes for CASSYLIGGMGKLFF.

V usage is TRBV28 and J usage is TRBJ1-2, with D possibly matching TRBD1 (5 bases). The V gene lost 6 bases and the J gene lost 3 bases, with 14 bases spanning the gap. This CDR3 spans 14 amino acids. The germline V gene has CDR1 MDHEN and CDR2 SYDVKM. The CDR3 loop is CASRNRDGYYGYTF. The DNA for the CDR3 is TGTGCCAGCAGGAATCGGGACGGATACTATGGCTACACCTTC.

This clonotype was seen a handful of times. The genes are TRBV6-2 or TRBV6-3 and TRBJ1-2, with TRBD1 matching 7 bases. The V gene's germline CDR1 is MNHEY and CDR2 SVGEGT. The CDR3 loop spans 15 amino acids. V lost 7 bases, J lost 1 base, and 9 bases stayed unmatched. CDR3 sequence reads: CASTPTGRRNYGYTF. DNA for the CDR3: TGTGCCAGCACCCCGACAGGGAGGCGTAACTATGGCTACACCTTC.

The chain employs TRBV28 and TRBJ2-7; 7 positions agree with TRBD2. CDR1 MDHEN and CDR2 SYDVKM come from the germline V gene. With V trimmed by 8 bases and J by 6 bases, 10 bases remained unmatched. This CDR3 is 13 amino acids long. This CDR3 is CASGDYGRVEQYF. The CDR3 DNA reads TGTGCCAGCGGGGACTACGGTCGGGTCGAGCAGTACTTC. Variable domain in full (rest from reference TRBV28 and TRBJ2-7): DVKVTQSSRYLVKRTGEKVFLECVQDMDHENMFWYRQDPGLGLRLIYFSYDVKMKEKGDIPEGYSVSREKKERFSLILESASTNQTSMYLCASGDYGRVEQYFGPGTRLTVT.

The chain uses TRBV19 and TRBJ1-1; TRBD1 agrees at 9 bases. V was clipped by 6 bases and J by 10 bases; unmatched bases: 6. The CDR3 length is 12 residues. CDR1 and CDR2 from the germline V gene are LNHDA and SQIVND (reference sequence). CDR3 region: CASRSPGQGAFF. The CDR3 DNA sequence: TGTGCCAGTAGGTCTCCGGGACAGGGAGCTTTCTTT.

This clonotype was observed a few times. The chain employs TRBV10-3 and TRBJ1-5; 7 bases line up with TRBD1. Germline CDR1 ENHRY, CDR2 SYGVKD. Trimming cost V 3 bases and J 15 bases; bases outside gene matches: 11. The CDR3 extends over 13 amino acids. CDR3 DNA sequence: TGTGCCATCAGTGAAACCGGGACAGCGGCCGGGCATTTT. Protein product: CAISETGTAAGHF.

The chain couples TRBV20-1 to TRBJ1-5; D gene ambiguous. Germline V gene sequence: CDR1 DFQATT, CDR2 SNEGSKA (reference sequence). V lost 6 bases to trimming and J lost 2 bases, with 8 bases between them. CDR3 length: 12 residues. The CDR3 nucleotides read TGCAGTGCGCTGAGGCGCAATCAGCCCCAGCATTTT. Translating gives CSALRRNQPQHF.

In the case of this clonotype: Just one base apart from a much larger clone, this may be a read error. The chain has TRBV6-1 and TRBJ2-7; possible D gene TRBD2, 5 bases. This CDR3 region has 14 residues. Between the trimmed V and J ends, which lost 4 bases and 2 bases, there was a span of 12 bases. Germline CDR1 is MNHNS and CDR2 is SASEGT. CDR3 in DNA: TGTGCCAGCAGTGGAGGGATAGGGACCTACGAGCAGTACTTC. Its protein is CASSGGIGTYEQYF.

In this sample, this clonotype turned up a few times. An end of the junction does not agree with germline; a read error may underlie this. V and J are TRBV12-3 or TRBV12-4 and TRBJ1-2; D gene unclear. There are 12 residues in the CDR3. CDR3 nucleotide sequence: TGTGCCTGCAGTTCACTTAACTATGGCTACACCTTC. Amino acids: CACSSLNYGYTF.

This chain links TRBV27 with TRBJ2-5, with 7 positions matching TRBD1. The V gene end was trimmed by 7 bases and the J gene end by 2 bases; junction bases not matched to a gene: 4. Germline CDR1 MNHEY, CDR2 SMNVEV (reference sequence). The CDR3 sequence is 13 residues long. The CDR3 region is CASKRQGQETQYF. In DNA, the CDR3 is TGTGCCAGCAAGAGACAGGGACAAGAGACCCAGTACTTC.

This clonotype came up many times. This chain connects TRBV5-1 to TRBJ1-1; a possible D gene is TRBD1 (5 bases). This CDR3 spans 17 amino acids. The germline V gene encodes CDR1 SGHRS and CDR2 YFSETQ. The V end was cut by 0 bases, the J end by 0 bases, with 15 bases between. In nucleotides, the CDR3 is TGCGCCAGCAGCTTGGGGGGGTCCCAGACCCTGAACACTGAAGCTTTCTTT. It translates to CASSLGGSQTLNTEAFF.

This clonotype was observed at least ten times. J is TRBJ2-5 and V is TRBV15, with 7 bases that match TRBD1. V shed 3 bases and J 5 bases; nucleotides not matched to a gene: 15. The germline gives CDR1 LNHNV, CDR2 YYDKDF (reference sequence). This CDR3 has 17 residues. The chain's CDR3 is CATSSPRDSPYRETQYF. CDR3 in DNA: TGTGCCACCAGCAGTCCGAGGGACAGCCCCTATAGGGAGACCCAGTACTTC.

This clonotype has a handful of counts. The chain is built from TRBV20-1 and TRBJ1-4; no reliable D call. CDR3 length: 14 amino acids. Trimming left V 4 bases short and J 8 bases short, with 17 bases between. CDR1 and CDR2 (germline): DFQATT, SNEGSKA (reference sequence). The CDR3 region has the DNA TGCAGTGCTAACCCGGACGGGAGAGGGGAAAAACTGTTTTTT. Protein: CSANPDGRGEKLFF.

This clonotype was counted a few times. This sequence joins TRBV20-1 and TRBJ1-1; D is ambiguous. Between the trimmed V and J ends, which lost 5 bases and 4 bases, there was a span of 8 bases. This CDR3 region has 11 residues. The V gene's germline CDR1 is DFQATT and CDR2 SNEGSKA (reference sequence). CDR3 amino acids: CSALPGTEAFF. The CDR3 bases are TGCAGTGCTCTACCGGGCACTGAAGCTTTCTTT.

On this clonotype itself: One end of the junction fails to match germline, which may point to a read error. This sequence joins TRBV6-1 and TRBJ1-1, with D perhaps TRBD1 (5 bases). The CDR3 totals 17 residues. CDR1 is MNHNS and CDR2 is SASEGT in the germline V gene. The CDR3: CAISESRTRQGDTGAFF. The CDR3 DNA sequence: TGTGCCATCAGTGAGAGCCGGACTCGGCAGGGAGACACTGGAGCTTTCTTT.

The CDR3 sequence: CASSSGQGRTGELFF. Written as DNA, the CDR3 is TGTGCCAGTAGTTCGGGACAGGGGCGAACCGGGGAGCTGTTTTTT. The rearrangement joins TRBV19 to TRBJ2-2; 10 nucleotides align to TRBD1. J was trimmed by 5 bases and V by 5 bases; bases with no gene match: 5. Germline CDR1 LNHDA, CDR2 SQIVND (reference sequence). The CDR3 sequence is 15 residues long.

There are many counts of this clonotype. This rearrangement joins TRBV3-1 to TRBJ2-1, with 11 nucleotides matching TRBD2. This CDR3 region has 15 residues. Unmatched junction bases numbered 9, after V lost 8 bases and J lost 6 bases. Germline-derived CDR1 and CDR2 are LGHDT and YNNKEL (reference sequence). The DNA for the CDR3 is TGTGCCAGCGTCCCAACTAGCGGGGGTTTCAATGAGCAGTTCTTC. Translated, it gives CASVPTSGGFNEQFF.

This clonotype was seen a few times. The chain uses TRBV27 and TRBJ2-3; TRBD2 matches at 8 bases. This CDR3 is built from 13 residues. Trimming at V came to 10 bases and at J to 4 bases, leaving 7 bases not matched to a gene. Germline CDR1 reads MNHEY; CDR2 reads SMNVEV (reference sequence). The CDR3: CATWTSMSDTQYF. The DNA of the CDR3 is TGTGCCACCTGGACTAGCATGTCAGATACGCAGTATTTT.